The TCR beta chain under discussion was sequenced for a study of regulatory T cells in long-lasting Graves disease (dated by TCRdb to the early 2020s). Study-wide context: Patients with newly diagnosed Graves' disease had been on antithyroid drugs for under 3 months. Patients with persistent Graves' disease were compared with patients with newly diagnosed Graves' disease using TCR sequencing and RNA sequencing of peripheral blood. The study took place in China and was registered as a clinical trial. A total of approximately 35 samples underwent TCR sequencing: about 13 from persistent and roughly 20 from newly diagnosed Graves' disease patients. Study-wide conclusions, independent of this receptor: As a limitation, the authors acknowledged that the small sample size may reduce accuracy. Sequencing and analysis were limited to the TCR beta chain. A larger number of public clonotypes was shared among persistent patients (approximately 3,000) than among newly diagnosed patients (around 970). Preferential use of TRBV28, TRBJ1-2 and TRBJ2-5 was observed in persistent disease, whereas TRBV20-1 and TRBJ2-1 were favored in newly diagnosed disease. Persistent Graves' disease patients showed lower TCR Shannon entropy and fewer highly expanded clones than newly diagnosed patients, suggesting clonal expansion. Because the primary lesion, thyroid tissue, could not be accessed, the study looked at peripheral blood alone.

The time point tag for this specimen amounts to: newly diagnosed GD, antithyroid drugs for less than 3 months. For both TCR sequencing and RNA sequencing, RNA was extracted from PBMCs using TRIzol. The diagnosis of Graves' disease followed American Thyroid Association guidelines. The patients came from an endocrinology department in Xi'an, China. From each patient, around 9 milliliters of peripheral blood was collected into an EDTA anticoagulant tube. Ficoll Paque Plus density gradient separation was used to isolate PBMCs, and no further T cell sorting was done. An Agilent 2100 Bioanalyzer and agarose gel were used to check RNA quality, and a NanoDrop 2000 was used to measure RNA concentration. Turning to this clonotype: The antigen this receptor binds is unknown. No much larger clonotype is one base removed from it; base qualities were not supplied.

Receptor libraries were prepared by multiplex PCR. The instrument was an Illumina HiSeq 4000. CDR3 regions were amplified by Arm-PCR with iRepertoire HTBI primers to construct TCR beta libraries. Before sequencing, the PCR products underwent gel purification. Per the source publication's procedure: A total of some 65 TRBV and 14 TRBJ segments were identified across samples and were used for gene usage analysis of CDR3 amino acid clonotypes. Filtered high-quality paired reads were merged into contigs using COPE and FqMerger. BLAST was used to align contigs to IMGT TRBV, TRBD and TRBJ reference genes, with CDR3 defined following IMGT. Any clonotype with a frequency above 0.1% was classified as a highly expanded clone. Shannon entropy was used to measure repertoire diversity, and the Gini coefficient was used to measure V-J evenness. Public clonotypes were defined as clonotypes shared by more than one individual. TCRdb applied fastp at Q25 and MiXCR to the public reads, then kept only in-frame beta chains. Rows merge per CDR3 protein into single entries with the most common DNA and genes. Clone size and V and J calls follow TCRdb, not the original study. For this sample the table gives 350,000 to 550,000 distinct CDR3 sequences, of which around 15% were detected only once. The top ten clonotypes cover about a sixth of the sample.

The CDR3 spans 15 residues, from the cysteine through the phenylalanine. Just the 45-base CDR3 DNA is kept, in frame starting at base 1. The germline V gene sets CDR1 to SGDLS and CDR2 to YYNGEE. Relative to germline, V is 3 bases shorter and J is 2 bases shorter, with 12 bases between their ends. The same sample was also studied in work on T cells in Graves' hyperthyroidism and ophthalmopathy. Reported in the second study: Stable Graves' hyperthyroidism was defined as the absence of progression to ophthalmopathy over 18 months of follow-up. The hyperthyroidism patients were between 18 and 65 years old and newly diagnosed, with a disease duration of less than 2 months. The study excluded patients with uncontrolled infections, other autoimmune diseases, pregnancy or lactation. Diagnoses relied on clinical symptoms, serum thyroxine and TRAb, thyroid ultrasound and orbital computed tomography. For the first round of RT-PCR on the TCR CDR3, the HTBI primer set was used together with the Qiagen OneStep RT-PCR kit. Most expanded thyroid clonotypes (frequency above 0.001) were also detected in blood, a finding suggesting that blood repertoires may reflect thyroid immune responses. In cross-validation, a model built on a 13 V-J signature told ophthalmopathy apart from stable hyperthyroidism with under 90% sensitivity and roughly 82% specificity, and in testing the same model reached 80%/75%. In validation, progression to ophthalmopathy was predicted by the model with about 70% sensitivity and approximately 78% specificity, a median of approximately 6.5 months before onset. To identify TCR V-J signatures that set the groups apart, the researchers used a discovery cohort of about a hundred patients, made up of under 50 with Graves' ophthalmopathy and about 60 with stable Graves' hyperthyroidism. Whether ophthalmopathy could be predicted prospectively was tested in an independent validation cohort made up of about 20 hyperthyroidism patients plus 17 patients who later progressed to ophthalmopathy. The approximately 98 discovery patients were randomly divided into training and test sets at a 7:3 ratio. Thyroid tissue and blood T-cell repertoires from several Graves' hyperthyroidism patients were also compared in the study. Following sampling, methimazole starting at 30 mg daily was given to hyperthyroidism patients, and high-dose intravenous methylprednisolone was given to ophthalmopathy patients. Libraries were constructed in a second round of multiplex PCR, after which size selection and purification were performed. Sequencing of the libraries was done on an Illumina HiSeq2000 using paired-end 100 bp reads. SOAPnuke was used to process the raw data, throwing out any read that contained adapters or uncalled bases, had a mean Phred below 15, or lacked an exact constant-primer or identifier match. COPE v1.2.5 was used to merge high-quality paired reads, and clonotypes were defined as unique nucleotide sequences. MiTCR v1.1 was used to align clonotypes to the IMGT TRBV, TRBD and TRBJ reference segments. Only V-J combinations with frequency above 0.0001, covering 99.2% of repertoires, were analysed. The TCS score was defined as F50 (clonal expansion) divided by E x V (chaos), with BLOSUM62-based TCRdist calculated between CDR3 peptides within each V-J. Welch's t-statistics and random forest reduced fewer than 550 V-J features to roughly 13, which were used in a naive Bayes classifier (R e1071). No statistical method was used to fix the sample size in advance, and group allocation was not hidden from the investigators. The paper reports TCR Vbeta CDR3 sequencing of over 120 peripheral blood samples: around 45 ophthalmopathy, roughly 80 hyperthyroidism and around 17 progressor patients.

The starting material was peripheral blood mononuclear cells (PBMCs), obtained at new diagnosis, from a patient treated with antithyroid drugs. The rearranged chain carries TRBV9 and TRBJ1-5; the D segment cannot be called with confidence. The clonotype originates from a woman aged 45-59 years with Graves disease. Donor details come from another sample of the same person, matched by shared clones. The sequenced DNA: TGTGCCAGCAGCGCCCGAGGAGCAGGCAATCAGCCCCAGCATTTT. The encoded protein is CASSARGAGNQPQHF.